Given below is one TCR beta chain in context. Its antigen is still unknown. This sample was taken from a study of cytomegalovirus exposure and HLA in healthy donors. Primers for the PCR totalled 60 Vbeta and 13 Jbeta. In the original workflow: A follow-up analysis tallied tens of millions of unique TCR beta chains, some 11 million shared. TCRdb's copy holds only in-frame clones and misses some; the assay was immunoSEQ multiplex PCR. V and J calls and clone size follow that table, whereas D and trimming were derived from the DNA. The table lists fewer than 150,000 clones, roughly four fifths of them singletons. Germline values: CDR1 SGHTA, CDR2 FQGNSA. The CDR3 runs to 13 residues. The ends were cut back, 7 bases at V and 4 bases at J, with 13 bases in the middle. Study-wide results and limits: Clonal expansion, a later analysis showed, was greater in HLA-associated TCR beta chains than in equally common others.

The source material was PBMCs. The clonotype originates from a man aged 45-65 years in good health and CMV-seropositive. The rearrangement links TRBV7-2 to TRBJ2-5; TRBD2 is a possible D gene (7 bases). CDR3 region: CASTRRGAETQYF. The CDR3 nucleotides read TGTGCCAGCACGCGCCGGGGGGCAGAGACCCAGTACTTC.